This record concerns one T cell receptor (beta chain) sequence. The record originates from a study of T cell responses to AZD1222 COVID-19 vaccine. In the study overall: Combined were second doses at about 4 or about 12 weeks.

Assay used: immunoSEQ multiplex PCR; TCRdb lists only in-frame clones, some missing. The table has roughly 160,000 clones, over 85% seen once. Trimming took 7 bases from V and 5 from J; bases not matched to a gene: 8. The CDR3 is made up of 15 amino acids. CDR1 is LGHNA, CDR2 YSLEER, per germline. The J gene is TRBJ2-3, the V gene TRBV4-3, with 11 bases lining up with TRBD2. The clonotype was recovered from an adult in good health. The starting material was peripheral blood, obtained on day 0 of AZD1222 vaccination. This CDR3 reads CASTIAGGPKDTQYF. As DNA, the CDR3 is TGCGCCAGCACCATAGCGGGGGGGCCGAAAGATACGCAGTATTTT.